The rows below give T cell receptor beta chains drawn from one sample of a study of cytomegalovirus exposure and HLA in healthy donors. Assay used: immunoSEQ multiplex PCR; TCRdb lists only in-frame clones, some missing. Of fewer than 200,000 clones in the sample, 80% were seen once. The sample comprised PBMCs. The receptors derive from a woman aged 50 to 65 in good health and CMV-seropositive. Both conserved end residues are part of each CDR3. Fields, in order: J gene, clone size, V gene, D gene, CDR3 protein, CDR3 DNA. The D gene is left open where the match is weak. Clone size, where shown, is once, few, many, or a class for clones that have expanded.

>TRBJ1-6|NA|TRBV5-1|NA
CASSLEGSRVGSYNSPLHF
TGCGCCAGCAGCTTGGAGGGGTCTCGAGTCGGGTCCTATAATTCACCCCTCCACTTT
>TRBJ1-2|NA|TRBV29-1|TRBD1
CSVEGVQGALGGYTF
TGCAGCGTTGAAGGGGTACAGGGGGCCTTGGGGGGCTACACCTTC
>TRBJ2-3|NA|TRBV7-9|NA
CASSFGGRLGTDTQYF
TGTGCCAGCAGCTTCGGAGGGAGGTTGGGGACAGATACGCAGTATTTT
>TRBJ2-7|NA|TRBV5-1|TRBD1
CASSPRGPYEQYF
TGCGCCAGCAGCCCGAGGGGGCCCTACGAGCAGTACTTC
>TRBJ2-3|NA|TRBV5-1|NA
CASSLGGSYPSTDTQYF
TGCGCCAGCAGCTTGGGGGGCAGTTATCCCAGCACAGATACGCAGTATTTT
>TRBJ1-1|NA|TRBV9|NA
CASSPSGGVNTEAFF
TGTGCCAGCAGCCCCTCGGGAGGGGTGAACACTGAAGCTTTCTTT
>TRBJ1-6|NA|TRBV6-1|TRBD1
CASRARQGLNSPLHF
TGTGCCAGCCGTGCGAGACAGGGTTTGAATTCACCCCTCCACTTT
>TRBJ2-5|NA|TRBV29-1|NA
CSGDRETQYF
TGCAGCGGTGATCGTGAGACCCAGTACTTC
>TRBJ2-7|NA|TRBV11-3|TRBD2
CASSPGLHSYEQYF
TGTGCCAGCAGCCCGGGACTACACTCCTACGAGCAGTACTTC
>TRBJ2-3|NA|TRBV6-1|NA
CASLNSDSNTQYF
TGTGCCAGCCTTAACTCGGACTCAAATACGCAGTATTTT
>TRBJ2-5|NA|TRBV11-2|NA
CASSSPQASRETQYF
TGTGCCAGCAGCTCTCCACAGGCTTCGAGGGAGACCCAGTACTTC
>TRBJ2-7|NA|TRBV2|NA
CASSGAGAWYEQYF
TGTGCCAGCAGTGGGGCGGGGGCATGGTACGAGCAGTACTTC
>TRBJ2-4|few|TRBV4-2|TRBD2
CASSQGGLAELAKNIQYF
TGTGCCAGCAGCCAAGGGGGACTAGCTGAACTAGCCAAAAACATTCAGTACTTC
>TRBJ2-7|NA|TRBV10-3|TRBD2
CAISEKSSGFSYEQYF
TGTGCCATCAGTGAGAAGTCTAGCGGTTTTTCCTACGAGCAGTACTTC
>TRBJ2-3|NA|TRBV5-6|NA
CASSQIGPSDTQYF
TGTGCCAGCAGCCAGATTGGTCCGTCAGATACGCAGTATTTT
>TRBJ2-7|NA|TRBV7-3|TRBD2
CASSLSGLAGTNEQYF
TGTGCCAGCAGCTTATCGGGACTAGCGGGAACCAACGAGCAGTACTTC
>TRBJ2-7|NA|TRBV9|NA
CASTYLAGQNGQYF
TGTGCCAGCACCTACCTGGCGGGACAGAATGGGCAGTACTTC
>TRBJ1-2|NA|TRBV28|NA
CASRKSGDGYTF
TGTGCCAGCAGAAAGTCAGGCGATGGCTACACCTTC
>TRBJ2-7|NA|TRBV7-3|TRBD2
CASSSVAGAKYEQYF
TGTGCCAGCAGCTCCGTAGCGGGGGCCAAATACGAGCAGTACTTC
>TRBJ2-3|NA|TRBV9|TRBD2
CASSVGVLRAGVTDTQYF
TGTGCCAGCAGCGTAGGGGTCTTGAGGGCGGGAGTCACAGATACGCAGTATTTT
>TRBJ1-1|NA|TRBV27|NA
CASSLLAANTEAFF
TGTGCCAGCAGTTTATTAGCAGCGAACACTGAAGCTTTCTTT
>TRBJ1-3|NA|TRBV7-2|NA
CASSLSSGNTIYF
TGTGCCAGCAGCCTAAGTTCTGGAAACACCATATATTTT
>TRBJ2-1|NA|TRBV5-4|TRBD2
CASSLGLAGGNEQFF
TGTGCCAGCAGCCTGGGACTAGCGGGGGGGAATGAGCAGTTCTTC
>TRBJ2-7|NA|TRBV5-4|TRBD1
CASRPGQGKQYF
TGTGCCAGCAGACCCGGACAGGGTAAGCAGTACTTC
>TRBJ1-1|NA|TRBV10-3|TRBD1
CATRQGGNTEAFF
TGTGCCACCCGACAGGGTGGGAACACTGAAGCTTTCTTT
>TRBJ1-2|once|TRBV19|TRBD1
CASSIVGRQGFPYYGYTF
TGTGCCAGTAGTATAGTGGGTAGACAGGGGTTCCCTTACTATGGCTACACCTTC
>TRBJ2-2|NA|TRBV11-3|NA
CASSLDLWQGTGELFF
TGTGCCAGCAGCTTAGATCTTTGGCAGGGCACCGGGGAGCTGTTTTTT
>TRBJ2-7|NA|TRBV9|TRBD2
CASSPGGPLSSYEQYF
TGTGCCAGCAGCCCGGGAGGGCCCCTTAGCTCCTACGAGCAGTACTTC
>TRBJ1-5|NA|TRBV6-5|NA
CASSSSGEPQHF
TGTGCCAGCAGTTCATCAGGGGAGCCCCAGCATTTT
>TRBJ1-3|NA|TRBV19|NA
CASSMSETLHSGNTIYF
TGTGCCAGTAGTATGTCCGAGACATTGCATTCTGGAAACACCATATATTTT
>TRBJ2-2|once|TRBV5-4|TRBD1
CASSPGTGITGELFF
TGTGCCAGCAGCCCCGGGACAGGGATCACCGGGGAGCTGTTTTTT
>TRBJ2-2|NA|TRBV4-3|NA
CASSQDHQAGTLSGELFF
TGCGCCAGCAGCCAAGATCACCAAGCGGGGACACTCAGCGGGGAGCTGTTTTTT
>TRBJ1-1|few|TRBV7-3|NA
CASSLQANTEAFF
TGTGCCAGCAGTCTCCAGGCTAACACTGAAGCTTTCTTT
>TRBJ1-1|NA|TRBV6-5|TRBD1
CASRNRGRNTEAFF
TGTGCCAGCAGAAACAGGGGGCGGAACACTGAAGCTTTCTTT
>TRBJ2-5|NA|TRBV7-3|TRBD1
CASSPGGAYQETQYF
TGTGCCAGCAGCCCAGGGGGCGCGTACCAAGAGACCCAGTACTTC
>TRBJ1-1|NA|TRBV30|NA
CAWETGFRTEAFF
TGTGCCTGGGAAACAGGGTTCAGAACTGAAGCTTTCTTT
>TRBJ1-1|NA|TRBV29-1|NA
CSVTMGPGGTEAFF
TGCAGCGTTACAATGGGTCCTGGGGGGACTGAAGCTTTCTTT
>TRBJ1-3|NA|TRBV19|TRBD1
CASHRVTGFSSGNTIYF
TGTGCCAGCCACCGTGTGACAGGGTTCTCCTCTGGAAACACCATATATTTT
>TRBJ2-3|NA|TRBV13|TRBD2
CASRISGGDTDTQYF
TGTGCCAGCAGAATTAGCGGGGGGGACACAGATACGCAGTATTTT
>TRBJ1-2|NA|TRBV30|NA
CAWSVHQGGDGYTF
TGTGCCTGGAGTGTACACCAGGGAGGGGACGGCTACACCTTC
>TRBJ1-4|NA|TRBV7-2|TRBD1
CASSLLGQGVRPVKLFF
TGTGCCAGCAGCTTACTGGGACAGGGCGTACGCCCCGTGAAACTGTTTTTT
>TRBJ2-7|few|TRBV5-8|TRBD1
CASSLGVRQGADEQYF
TGTGCCAGCAGCTTGGGTGTCCGACAGGGGGCGGACGAGCAGTACTTC
>TRBJ2-2|NA|TRBV27|TRBD2
CASKYQAGSTGELFF
TGTGCCAGCAAATATCAAGCGGGATCTACCGGGGAGCTGTTTTTT
>TRBJ1-2|NA|TRBV27|NA
CASSSTGRGDYGYTF
TGTGCCAGCAGCTCAACGGGGAGGGGAGACTATGGCTACACCTTC
>TRBJ2-7|NA|TRBV18|NA
CASSASGMTYEQYF
TGTGCCAGCTCCGCGTCAGGAATGACCTACGAGCAGTACTTC
>TRBJ2-1|NA|TRBV4-1|NA
CASSQRARGSYNEQFF
TGCGCCAGCAGCCAACGCGCTAGGGGCTCCTACAATGAGCAGTTCTTC
>TRBJ1-1|NA|TRBV10-3|NA
CAISAGPGAGGTEAFF
TGTGCCATCAGTGCTGGACCGGGGGCGGGAGGTACTGAAGCTTTCTTT